The T cell receptor beta chain described here comes from a study of T cell repertoires in ileal Crohn's disease. Study-level points and caveats: Sorted CD8 T cells held more high-frequency clones than CD4.

V dropped 0 bases and J dropped 3 bases, with 9 bases sitting between them. The CDR3 sequence is 14 residues long. Germline values: CDR1 MNHEY, CDR2 SVGAGI. This clone showed up just a few times. Antigen unknown. TCRdb keeps only in-frame clones here, not all; method: immunoSEQ multiplex PCR. The data hold about 4,300 clones, with 76% observed a single time. J is TRBJ2-7 and V is TRBV6-5; D is ambiguous. This TCR came from an adult with Crohn's disease. What was sequenced was ileal tissue. The CDR3 nucleotides are TGTGCCAGCAGTTACTCGACATACCACTACGAGCAGTACTTC. Its translation: CASSYSTYHYEQYF.